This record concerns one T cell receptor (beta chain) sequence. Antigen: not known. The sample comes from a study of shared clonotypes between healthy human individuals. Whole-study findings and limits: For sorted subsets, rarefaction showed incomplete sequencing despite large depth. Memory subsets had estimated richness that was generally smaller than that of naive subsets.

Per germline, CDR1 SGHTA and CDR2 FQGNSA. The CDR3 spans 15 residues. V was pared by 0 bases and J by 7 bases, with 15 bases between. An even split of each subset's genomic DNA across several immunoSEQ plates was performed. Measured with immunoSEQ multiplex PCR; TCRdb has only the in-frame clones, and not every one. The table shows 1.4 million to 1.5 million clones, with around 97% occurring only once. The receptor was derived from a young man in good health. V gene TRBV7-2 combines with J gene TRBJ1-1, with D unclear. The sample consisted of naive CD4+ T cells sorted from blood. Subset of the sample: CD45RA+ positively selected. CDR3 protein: CASSLALSSQYEAFF. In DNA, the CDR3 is TGTGCCAGCAGCTTAGCGCTATCGAGTCAGTATGAAGCTTTCTTT.